One T cell receptor (beta chain) is described in this entry. Its matching antigen is unknown. The PCR ran on 60 Vbeta and 13 Jbeta primers. In the study's own analysis: In a later analysis, of 70 million to 85 million unique beta chains, roughly 10 million appeared in at least two donors. Measured with immunoSEQ multiplex PCR; TCRdb has only the in-frame clones, and not every one. V and J calls plus clone size are reproduced from that table; the DNA served to infer D and trimming. The table includes about 200,000 clones, 79% detected once. This sample was included in a study of cytomegalovirus exposure and HLA in healthy donors. Study outcomes and limitations: It was approximately 170 TCR beta chains that were listed as cytomegalovirus-associated. Highly shared variants forming one cluster were likely a sequencing artifact. Later analysis demonstrated an association between a missense DCLRE1C variant and TCR beta V- and J-gene trimming.

Sequencing input: PBMCs. This receptor was obtained from a girl aged 10-17 years in good health and CMV-seropositive.

The CDR3 DNA follows: TGCGCCAGCAGCCAAGATAGGATTTGGTACAGGACGAACACTGAAGCTTTCTTT. It translates to CASSQDRIWYRTNTEAFF. The chain recombines TRBV4-1 with TRBJ1-1; D possibly corresponds to TRBD1 (5 bases). The CDR3 totals 18 residues. Germline V lookup: CDR1 MGHRA, CDR2 YSYEKL. V gave up 0 bases and J gave up 1 base, with 18 bases separating them.